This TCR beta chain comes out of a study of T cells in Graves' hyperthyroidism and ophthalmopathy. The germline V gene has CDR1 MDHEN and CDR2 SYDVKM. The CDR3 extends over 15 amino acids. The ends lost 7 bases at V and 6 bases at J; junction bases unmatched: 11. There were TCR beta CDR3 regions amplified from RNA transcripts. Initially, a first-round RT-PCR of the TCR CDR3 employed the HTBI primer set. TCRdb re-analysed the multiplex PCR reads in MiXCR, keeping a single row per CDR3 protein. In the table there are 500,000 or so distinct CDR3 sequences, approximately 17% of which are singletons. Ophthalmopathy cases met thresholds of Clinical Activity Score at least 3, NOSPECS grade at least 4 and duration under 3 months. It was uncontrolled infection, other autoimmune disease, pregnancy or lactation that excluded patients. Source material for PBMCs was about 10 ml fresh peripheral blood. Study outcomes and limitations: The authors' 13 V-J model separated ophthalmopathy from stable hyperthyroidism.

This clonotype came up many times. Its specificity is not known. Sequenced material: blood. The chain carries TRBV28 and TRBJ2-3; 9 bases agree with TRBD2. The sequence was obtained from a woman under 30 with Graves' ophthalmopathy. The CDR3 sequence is CASTSLEREADTQYF. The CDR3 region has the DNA TGTGCCAGCACCTCCTTAGAGCGGGAGGCTGATACGCAGTATTTT.